This T cell receptor beta chain was captured in a study of human thymus T cells. The data were produced by immunoSEQ multiplex PCR, yet TCRdb's version contains in-frame clones alone and is incomplete. Here the sample spans 45,000 to 75,000 clones, about 94% being singletons. CDR3 length: 16 residues. Trimming pared 0 bases from V and 3 bases from J, leaving 13 bases between. Germline V gene lookup returns CDR1 KGHSY and CDR2 FQNENV. A remark on this clone: The antigen is unknown.

Notes on the study in general: Apparent bias marked the V and J gene usage of thymic and blood repertoires.

The rearrangement links TRBV16 to TRBJ2-3; D possibly corresponds to TRBD2 (5 bases). The source of this sequence is a boy under two years old with a congenital heart defect but otherwise immunologically healthy. Sequencing was done on a sample of blood. This CDR3 reads CASSQSSLLATDTQYF. CDR3 sequence (DNA): TGTGCCAGCAGCCAATCGTCCCTCTTAGCGACAGATACGCAGTATTTT.